The 14 T cell receptor beta chains reported below all come from one sample, sequenced in a study of T-cell reconstitution after alpha-beta-depleted transplantation in children. Preparation of the TCRbeta library involved a method that used unique molecular identifiers. TCRdb re-analysed the PCR reads in MiXCR, keeping a single row per CDR3 protein. The table has about 470,000 distinct CDR3 sequences, 43% seen once. Sample: PBMCs, taken before TCRalphabeta/CD19-depleted stem cell transplant. These receptor sequences come from a girl aged 2-10 years with aplastic anemia, due to receive a stem cell transplant.

This clonotype showed up many times. V usage is TRBV12-3 or TRBV12-4 and J usage is TRBJ2-3; D remains ambiguous. The CDR3 totals 14 residues. The V gene lost 3 bases and the J gene lost 7 bases, with 14 bases spanning the gap. The DNA for the CDR3 is TGTGCCAGCAGTTTTTCGAACCCAGGACATACGCAGTATTTT. It encodes CASSFSNPGHTQYF.

V gene TRBV6-5 combines with J gene TRBJ2-7; no definite D call. The length of the CDR3 is 11 residues. From germline, CDR1 is MNHEY and CDR2 SVGAGI. V lost 7 bases, J lost 5 bases, and 9 bases lay in between. CDR3 region: CASNAPHEQYF. CDR3 sequence (DNA): TGTGCCAGCAACGCCCCCCACGAGCAGTACTTC.

The rearrangement joins TRBV28 to TRBJ1-5; 9 nucleotides agree with TRBD1. This CDR3 contains 15 residues. V lost 6 bases and J lost 3; bases outside the gene matches: 6. Germline V gene lookup returns CDR1 MDHEN and CDR2 SYDVKM. CDR3 in amino acids: CASSPGTGNNQPQHF. As DNA, the CDR3 is TGTGCCAGCAGCCCGGGGACAGGGAACAATCAGCCCCAGCATTTT. The complete variable domain, with remaining parts taken from reference TRBV28 and TRBJ1-5, reads DVKVTQSSRYLVKRTGEKVFLECVQDMDHENMFWYRQDPGLGLRLIYFSYDVKMKEKGDIPEGYSVSREKKERFSLILESASTNQTSMYLCASSPGTGNNQPQHFGDGTRLSIL.

This clonotype came up a few times. This chain joins TRBV7-2 and TRBJ2-7; D is perhaps TRBD1 or TRBD2 (5 bases each). This CDR3 comprises 15 residues. V lost 3 bases, J lost 6 bases, and 18 bases lay in between. Germline CDR1 SGHTA, CDR2 FQGNSA. CDR3 sequence reads: CASSFRDRSSVEQYF. The DNA of the CDR3 is TGTGCCAGCAGCTTCCGGGACCGGAGTTCTGTCGAGCAGTACTTC.

The chain is built from TRBV11-1 and TRBJ2-3, with TRBD2 matching 7 bases. Germline CDR1 is SGHAT and CDR2 is FQDESV (reference sequence). The CDR3 is 16 residues long. Trimming cost V 2 bases and J 9 bases; bases outside gene matches: 14. This chain's CDR3 is CASSLSNLAAPETQYF. CDR3 nucleotides: TGTGCCAGCAGCTTAAGTAATCTAGCGGCCCCCGAGACGCAGTATTTT.

This clonotype came up many times. The rearrangement uses TRBV11-2 and TRBJ2-2; 9 nucleotides line up with TRBD2. The CDR3 is 15 residues long. V lost 5 bases, J lost 5 bases, and 6 bases stayed unmatched. The V gene's germline CDR1 is SGHAT and CDR2 FQNNGV. The CDR3 bases are TGTGCCAGCAGCCCGCGGGAGGGCCCGACCGGGGAGCTGTTTTTT. This sequence encodes CASSPREGPTGELFF.

This sequence joins TRBV7-6 and TRBJ2-1; no clear D. Germline V gives CDR1 SGHVS, CDR2 FNYEAQ. The CDR3 loop spans 15 amino acids. The V end lost 5 bases, the J end lost 0 bases, and 11 bases lay between the germline ends. Here the CDR3 DNA reads TGTGCCAGCAGCCGCTCGGGTAACTCCTACAATGAGCAGTTCTTC. Protein sequence: CASSRSGNSYNEQFF. Drawing the rest from reference TRBV7-6 and TRBJ2-1, the complete variable domain is GAGVSQSPRYKVTKRGQDVALRCDPISGHVSLYWYRQALGQGPEFLTYFNYEAQQDKSGLPNDRFSAERPEGSISTLTIQRTEQRDSAMYRCASSRSGNSYNEQFFGPGTRLTVL.

This chain joins TRBV4-2 and TRBJ2-2; 11 bases map to TRBD2. The germline V gene has CDR1 LGHNA and CDR2 YNFKEQ. The CDR3 is 18 amino acids. The V and J ends lost 4 bases and 0 bases, in that order; junction bases with no gene match: 7. The CDR3 sequence is CASSRRQLAGANTGELFF. The CDR3, as DNA: TGTGCCAGCAGCCGCCGCCAACTAGCGGGGGCGAACACCGGGGAGCTGTTTTTT.

The V call is TRBV7-9, the J call TRBJ2-7; 7 bases agree with TRBD1. The ends lost 5 bases at V and 2 bases at J; junction bases unmatched: 9. This CDR3 is 15 amino acids long. The germline V gene encodes CDR1 SEHNR and CDR2 FQNEAQ (reference sequence). Here the CDR3 reads CASSPSGTAPYEQYF. The CDR3 DNA sequence: TGTGCCAGCAGCCCGTCCGGGACAGCGCCCTACGAGCAGTACTTC.

About this clonotype itself: In this CDR3 the conserved last residue, phenylalanine or tryptophan, is missing, so a read error is likely. The V and J genes are TRBV28 and TRBJ2-7, with 7 bases matching TRBD2. Trimming took 6 bases from V and 2 from J; bases not matched to a gene: 1. This CDR3 is built from 12 residues. Germline V gene data show CDR1 as MDHEN and CDR2 as SYDVKM. In DNA form, the CDR3 reads TGTGCCAGCAGCGGGGGGACCTACGAGCAGTACCTC. This codes for CASSGGTYEQYL.

This rearrangement joins TRBV7-9 to TRBJ2-1, with D possibly matching TRBD2 (5 bases). V lost 3 bases to trimming and J lost 6 bases, with 12 bases between them. The germline CDR1 and CDR2 sequences are SEHNR and FQNEAQ (reference sequence). The CDR3 runs 14 residues. The CDR3 coding sequence is TGTGCCAGCAGCTTCCCGCCGGGGATCAATGAGCAGTTCTTC. This gives the protein CASSFPPGINEQFF.

This sequence joins TRBV2 and TRBJ1-2; D might be TRBD1 (5 bases). The CDR3 sequence is 13 residues long. Trimming removed 9 bases at V and 2 bases at J, with 13 bases between. Germline V CDR1 and CDR2: SNHLY, FYNNEI. CDR3 bases: TGTGCCAGAGGACAATCGAGGAACTATGGCTACACCTTC. Its translation is CARGQSRNYGYTF. The full variable domain, its missing parts supplied by reference TRBV2 and TRBJ1-2, is EPEVTQTPSHQVTQMGQEVILRCVPISNHLYFYWYRQILGQKVEFLVSFYNNEISEKSEIFDDQFSVERPDGSNFTLKIRSTKLEDSAMYFCARGQSRNYGYTFGSGTRLTVV.

This clonotype was observed a few times. The chain combines TRBV7-9 with TRBJ1-5, with D perhaps matching TRBD1 (5 bases). Trimming pared 5 bases from V and 4 bases from J, leaving 15 bases between. CDR1 SEHNR and CDR2 FQNEAQ come from the germline V gene (reference sequence). CDR3 length equals 15 residues. The CDR3 is CASSQGTVENQPQHF. Here the CDR3 DNA reads TGTGCCAGCAGCCAAGGGACGGTTGAAAATCAGCCCCAGCATTTT.

The chain joins TRBV10-3 to TRBJ2-1; 7 bases align to TRBD2. This CDR3 has 16 amino acids. V shed 7 bases, J shed 5 bases, and the junction held 14 bases outside the gene matches. CDR1 ENHRY and CDR2 SYGVKD come from the germline V gene. The CDR3 nucleotides read TGTGCCATCACGACTAGCTCGGTCGGGACCCACAATGAGCAGTTCTTC. It is translated as CAITTSSVGTHNEQFF.